The 13 T cell receptor beta chains given below trace back to one sample, sequenced in a study of T cells in Graves' hyperthyroidism and ophthalmopathy. Researchers took RNA transcripts and amplified the TCR beta CDR3 regions from them. During a first-round RT-PCR of the TCR CDR3, the HTBI primer set was used. TCRdb re-called the multiplex PCR reads through MiXCR, storing one row per CDR3 protein. The table has 45,000 to 75,000 distinct CDR3 sequences, around 50% seen once. Sequenced: blood. Every receptor here comes from a woman aged 25 to 39 with Graves' ophthalmopathy.

There are many counts of this clonotype. The rearrangement uses TRBV5-1 and TRBJ1-1; TRBD1 might be the D (6 bases). The CDR3 covers 16 residues. The germline V gene has CDR1 SGHRS and CDR2 YFSETQ. V lost 4 bases, J lost 3 bases, and 19 bases lay in between. CDR3 region: CASSIQTGRGDTEAFF. The DNA of the CDR3 is TGCGCCAGCAGCATACAGACAGGCCGAGGGGACACTGAAGCTTTCTTT.

CDR3 coding DNA: TGTGCCAGCAGCTCGACAGGATCCTACGAGCAGTACTTC. Translated: CASSSTGSYEQYF. The genes are TRBV11-3 and TRBJ2-7, with a possible D match to TRBD1 (6 bases). The CDR3 is made up of 13 amino acids. CDR1 is SGHNT, CDR2 YENEEA, per germline. The V end was cut by 4 bases, the J end by 1 base, with 8 bases between.

The chain uses TRBV28 and TRBJ2-2, with D perhaps matching TRBD1 or TRBD2 (5 bases each). The V end was cut by 3 bases, the J end by 2 bases, with 13 bases between. Germline values: CDR1 MDHEN, CDR2 SYDVKM. This CDR3 spans 16 amino acids. For the CDR3, the DNA is TGTGCCAGCAGTTTGCTCGGGACGACTAACACCGGGGAGCTGTTTTTT. Translation: CASSLLGTTNTGELFF.

This clonotype has a count of ten or more. CDR3 residues: CSARDPRTQETQYF. The DNA for the CDR3 is TGCAGTGCTAGGGATCCGAGGACCCAAGAGACCCAGTACTTC. This chain uses TRBV20-1 with TRBJ2-5; D call uncertain. Trimming removed 3 bases from V and 1 base from J, with 12 bases in between. CDR1 DFQATT and CDR2 SNEGSKA come from the germline V gene (reference sequence). This CDR3 spans 14 amino acids.

The chain couples TRBV20-1 to TRBJ1-5; D gene unclear. This CDR3 comprises 14 residues. Germline-derived CDR1 and CDR2 are DFQATT and SNEGSKA (reference sequence). Trimming removed 3 bases from V and 11 bases from J, with 20 bases in between. CDR3 sequence (DNA): TGCAGTGCTAGGCCCCCGGCGTTCCAAGAGACCCAGCATTTT. Its translation: CSARPPAFQETQHF.

This rearrangement joins TRBV2 to TRBJ1-1, with TRBD1 identical over 7 bases. The CDR3 spans 12 residues. The germline V gene has CDR1 SNHLY and CDR2 FYNNEI. The ends lost 8 bases at V and 5 bases at J; junction bases unmatched: 5. CDR3 region: CASSPGGTEAFF. The CDR3 DNA sequence: TGTGCCAGCTCACCAGGGGGGACTGAAGCTTTCTTT.

This clonotype was counted many times. The chain carries TRBV30 and TRBJ2-7; maybe TRBD2 (6 bases). Trimming removed 0 bases at V and 4 bases at J, with 7 bases between. Germline loops: CDR1 GTSNPN, CDR2 SVGIG (reference sequence). The CDR3 consists of 12 residues. The CDR3 reads CAWSVGGYEQYF. The CDR3 DNA sequence: TGTGCCTGGAGTGTTGGGGGGTACGAGCAGTACTTC. Full variable domain (outside the CDR3, taken from reference TRBV30 and TRBJ2-7): SQTIHQWPATLVQPVGSPLSLECTVEGTSNPNLYWYRQAAGRGLQLLFYSVGIGQISSEVPQNLSASRPQDRQFILSSKKLLLSDSGFYLCAWSVGGYEQYFGPGTRLTVT.

This clonotype was counted many times. The rearrangement joins TRBV6-5 to TRBJ1-2; no clear D gene. Looked up from germline, CDR1 is MNHEY and CDR2 is SVGAGI. Trimming removed 6 bases from V and 4 bases from J, with 6 bases in between. CDR3 length: 11 amino acids. The CDR3 DNA is TGTGCCAGCAGCAATAGCTATGGCTACACCTTC. Its translation is CASSNSYGYTF.

A note on this clonotype: At one of its ends the junction is not consistent with the germline gene, which may arise from a read error. J is TRBJ1-4 and V is TRBV11-2; D remains ambiguous. In germline, CDR1 is SGHAT, CDR2 FQNNGV. The CDR3 is 17 amino acids. CDR3 nucleotide sequence: TGTGCCAGCAGCTTCCTTGGAGCGGGAGGGTACAATGAAAAACTGCTTTTT. Residues: CASSFLGAGGYNEKLLF.

This clonotype was found many times. The rearrangement links TRBV7-9 to TRBJ2-1; TRBD2 matches at 14 bases. The CDR3 length is 16 residues. CDR1 and CDR2 from the germline V gene are SEHNR and FQNEAQ (reference sequence). Trimming at V came to 6 bases and at J to 15 bases, leaving 16 bases not matched to a gene. The CDR3 nucleotides read TGTGCCAGCAGGCCTACAGGACTAGCGGGAGGTGGTGCCTGGTTCTTC. This codes for CASRPTGLAGGGAWFF.

This clonotype occurred many times. This chain links TRBV7-8 with TRBJ2-1, with 11 bases fitting TRBD1. CDR1 and CDR2 from the germline V gene are SGHVS and FQNEAQ. J gave up 4 bases and V 3 bases, and 5 bases lay outside the gene matches. CDR3 size: 16 residues. The CDR3 DNA reads TGTGCCAGCAGCTTCTCCAGGGACAGGGGGTACAATGAGCAGTTCTTC. It specifies CASSFSRDRGYNEQFF.

The chain carries TRBV6-5 and TRBJ2-7; 16 bases match TRBD2. Per the germline V gene, CDR1 is MNHEY and CDR2 is SVGAGI. Unmatched junction bases numbered 8, after V lost 10 bases and J lost 5 bases. CDR3 length equals 15 residues. CDR3 DNA sequence: TGTGCCACTGAGGGACTAGCGGGAGGGCCCCACGAGCAGTACTTC. Translating it yields CATEGLAGGPHEQYF.

This clonotype was picked up many times. The V gene is TRBV2, the J gene TRBJ2-1; 13 bases are shared with TRBD2. CDR1 is SNHLY and CDR2 is FYNNEI in the germline V gene. Losses at the gene ends were 5 bases for V and 7 bases for J; bases not matched to a gene: 5. This CDR3 spans 15 amino acids. The CDR3 sequence is CASSQTSGRSNEQFF. In nucleotides, the CDR3 is TGTGCCAGCAGTCAGACTAGCGGGAGGTCAAATGAGCAGTTCTTC.